Listed here are 10 T cell receptor beta chains from one sample, sequenced in a study of blood T cells in healthy people across ages. Through a sample-barcoded 5' primer and a J-beta primer mix, a second PCR was run for roughly 7 to 11 cycles. TCRdb reprocessed the 5' RACE reads via MiXCR and lists one record per CDR3 protein. The sample contains about 720,000 distinct CDR3 sequences, about 20% of which appear only once. The sample was blood. The source of these receptors is a man aged 70 or older in good health.

The rearrangement links TRBV12-3 or TRBV12-4 to TRBJ1-2; the match to TRBD1 covers 8 bases. J was trimmed by 5 bases and V by 3 bases; bases with no gene match: 14. This CDR3 contains 17 residues. CDR3 DNA sequence: TGTGCCAGCAGTTTGTACCGCCTAGGACAGGGTTTATATGGCTACACCTTC. This translates into CASSLYRLGQGLYGYTF.

V is TRBV12-3 or TRBV12-4 and J is TRBJ2-7; no clear D. The CDR3 sequence is 13 residues long. V gave up 5 bases and J gave up 4 bases, with 12 bases separating them. DNA of the CDR3: TGTGCCAGCAGTCCGGCTGGCTGGTACGAGCAGTACTTC. It is translated as CASSPAGWYEQYF.

This clonotype has a handful of counts. This chain connects TRBV5-1 to TRBJ2-3, with a possible D match to TRBD1 (5 bases). V was trimmed by 4 bases and J by 4 bases, leaving 7 bases between them. The germline V gene encodes CDR1 SGHRS and CDR2 YFSETQ. The CDR3 totals 12 residues. The CDR3 DNA is TGCGCCAGCAGCGTACAGGCAGATACGCAGTATTTT. As protein: CASSVQADTQYF.

The V gene is TRBV2, the J gene TRBJ1-2; 8 nucleotides align to TRBD1. With V trimmed by 5 bases and J by 8 bases, 10 bases remained unmatched. In germline, CDR1 is SNHLY, CDR2 FYNNEI. The CDR3 loop spans 14 amino acids. The CDR3 protein is CASSNPGQGLGYTF. The CDR3 DNA reads as TGTGCCAGCAGTAACCCAGGACAGGGTTTGGGCTACACCTTC.

This clonotype was found many times. The V gene is TRBV6-5, the J gene TRBJ1-2; D perhaps matches TRBD1 (6 bases). This CDR3 is 12 amino acids long. Germline V gene data show CDR1 as MNHEY and CDR2 as SVGAGI. V was cut by 4 bases and J by 8 bases, with 11 bases left in between. The DNA for the CDR3 is TGTGCCAGCAGTTTCAACAGGGACGGCTACACCTTC. Translated, it gives CASSFNRDGYTF.

CDR3 residues: CASKRGESYNEQFF. DNA for the CDR3: TGCGCCAGCAAGCGGGGGGAGTCTTACAATGAGCAGTTCTTC. The chain is built from TRBV4-1 and TRBJ2-1; 9 bases agree with TRBD2. J gave up 4 bases and V 7 bases, and 5 bases lay outside the gene matches. Germline loops: CDR1 MGHRA, CDR2 YSYEKL. The CDR3 is 14 amino acids.

To note about this clonotype: This may arise from a read error, as a much more abundant clone is one base away. The chain joins TRBV5-1 to TRBJ1-3, with D tentatively TRBD1 (5 bases). The germline V gene has CDR1 SGHRS and CDR2 YFSETQ. The CDR3 covers 15 residues. This CDR3 is CASGFGGVSGNTIYF. CDR3 DNA: TGCGCCAGCGGCTTCGGGGGTGTTTCTGGAAACACCATATATTTT.

About this clonotype: Just one base apart from a much larger clone, this may be a read error. V usage is TRBV20-1 and J usage is TRBJ2-2; D tentatively reads TRBD1 or TRBD2 (5 bases each). The CDR3 runs 14 residues. Germline V gene lookup returns CDR1 DFQATT and CDR2 SNEGSKA (reference sequence). The CDR3 sequence is CSASRATNTGEPFF. The CDR3 nucleotides are TGCAGTGCTAGCAGGGCCACGAACACCGGGGAGCCGTTTTTT.

This clonotype was detected many times. The gene calls are TRBV20-1 and TRBJ1-6; 9 bases agree with TRBD1. Germline lookup yields CDR1 DFQATT and CDR2 SNEGSKA (reference sequence). The V segment lost 3 bases and the J segment 8 bases; nucleotides outside the gene matches: 2. The CDR3 totals 13 residues. The CDR3 loop reads CSARGQGHSPLHF. In DNA form, the CDR3 reads TGCAGTGCTAGGGGACAGGGCCATTCACCCCTCCACTTT.

This chain connects TRBV20-1 to TRBJ1-3; tentative D call: TRBD1 (5 bases). The CDR3 extends over 15 amino acids. Germline V gene data show CDR1 as DFQATT and CDR2 as SNEGSKA (reference sequence). The V end lost 0 bases, the J end lost 5 bases, and 14 bases lay between the germline ends. CDR3 sequence reads: CSARDDSGRRNTIYF. The CDR3 nucleotides are TGCAGTGCTAGAGATGATTCAGGGAGAAGAAACACCATATATTTT.